The clone carrying this TCR beta chain has more than one count but fewer than ten. Its antigen is currently unknown. The data were taken from a study of identical twins. Findings of the study overall: Where beta out-of-frame sequences were concerned, excess twin sharing was weaker. Cross-sectional statistical analysis was relied on for the conclusions, without the same donors being followed. The abundant beta clonotypes from cord blood had fewer insertions, and memory repertoires had none of this.

Carrying unique molecular identifiers, the cDNA also gained a universal primer site through template switching. Via MiXCR, TCRdb re-called the 5' RACE reads, giving one row per CDR3 protein. This table has more than 350,000 distinct CDR3 sequences, 7% to 9.5% appearing once. Losses at the gene ends were 6 bases for V and 7 bases for J; bases not matched to a gene: 14. The CDR3 consists of 15 residues. The clonotype comes from a woman aged 45-59 years in good health. Sequencing was done on a sample of naive T cells sorted from blood. This rearrangement joins TRBV12-3 or TRBV12-4 to TRBJ2-7, with TRBD2 matching over 8 bases. The CDR3 here is CASRRGTGLDGEQYF. Here the CDR3 DNA reads TGTGCCAGCAGACGGGGCACGGGACTAGACGGAGAGCAGTACTTC.